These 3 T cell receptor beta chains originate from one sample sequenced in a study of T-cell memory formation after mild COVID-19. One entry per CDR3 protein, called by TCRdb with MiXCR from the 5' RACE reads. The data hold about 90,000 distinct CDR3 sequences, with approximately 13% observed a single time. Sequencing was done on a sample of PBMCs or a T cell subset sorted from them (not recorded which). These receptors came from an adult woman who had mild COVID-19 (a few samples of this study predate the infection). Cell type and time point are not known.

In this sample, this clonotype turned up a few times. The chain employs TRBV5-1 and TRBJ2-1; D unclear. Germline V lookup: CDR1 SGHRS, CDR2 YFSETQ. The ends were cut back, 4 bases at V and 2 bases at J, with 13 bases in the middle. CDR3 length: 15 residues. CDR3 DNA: TGCGCCAGCAGCCTAAATCGGAATCCCTACAATGAGCAGTTCTTC. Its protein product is CASSLNRNPYNEQFF.

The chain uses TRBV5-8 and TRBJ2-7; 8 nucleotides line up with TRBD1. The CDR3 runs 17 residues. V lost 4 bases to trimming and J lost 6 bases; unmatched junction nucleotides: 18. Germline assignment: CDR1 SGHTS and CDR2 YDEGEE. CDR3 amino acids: CASSAGQGWNLGSEQYF. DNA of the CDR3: TGTGCCAGCAGCGCTGGACAGGGTTGGAATTTAGGATCCGAGCAGTACTTC.

The CDR3 sequence: CSARVGGQPQHF. The CDR3 DNA reads as TGCAGTGCTAGAGTGGGTGGACAGCCCCAGCATTTT. J is TRBJ1-5 and V is TRBV20-1; D not certain. The CDR3 is 12 amino acids. Germline V gene lookup returns CDR1 DFQATT and CDR2 SNEGSKA (reference sequence). Trimming left V 1 base short and J 7 bases short, with 8 bases between.